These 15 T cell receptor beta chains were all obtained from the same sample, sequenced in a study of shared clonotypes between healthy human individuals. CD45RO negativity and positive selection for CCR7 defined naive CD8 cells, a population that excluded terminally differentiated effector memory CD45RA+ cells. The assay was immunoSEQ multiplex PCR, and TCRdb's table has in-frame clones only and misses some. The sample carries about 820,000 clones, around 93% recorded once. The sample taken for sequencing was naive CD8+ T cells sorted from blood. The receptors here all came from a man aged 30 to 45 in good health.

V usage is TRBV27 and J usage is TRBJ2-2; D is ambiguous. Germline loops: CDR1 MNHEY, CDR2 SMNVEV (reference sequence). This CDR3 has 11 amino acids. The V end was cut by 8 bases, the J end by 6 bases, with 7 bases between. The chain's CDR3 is CASGTAGELFF. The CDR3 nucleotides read TGTGCCAGCGGCACAGCCGGGGAGCTGTTTTTT.

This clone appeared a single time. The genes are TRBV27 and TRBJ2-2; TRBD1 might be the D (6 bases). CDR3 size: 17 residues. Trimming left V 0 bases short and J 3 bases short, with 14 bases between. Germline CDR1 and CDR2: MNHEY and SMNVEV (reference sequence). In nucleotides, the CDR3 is TGTGCCAGCAGTTTATCTTCCGAGGACAGATACACCGGGGAGCTGTTTTTT. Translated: CASSLSSEDRYTGELFF.

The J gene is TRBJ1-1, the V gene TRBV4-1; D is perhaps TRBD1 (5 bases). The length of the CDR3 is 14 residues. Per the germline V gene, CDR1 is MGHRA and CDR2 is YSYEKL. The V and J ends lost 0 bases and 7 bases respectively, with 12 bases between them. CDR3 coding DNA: TGCGCCAGCAGCCAAGAGCCTGGGGGAAGTGAAGCTTTCTTT. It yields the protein CASSQEPGGSEAFF.

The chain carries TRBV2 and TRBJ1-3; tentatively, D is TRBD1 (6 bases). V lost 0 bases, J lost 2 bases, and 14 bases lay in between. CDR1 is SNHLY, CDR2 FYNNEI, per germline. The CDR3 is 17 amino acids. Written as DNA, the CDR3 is TGTGCCAGCAGTGAAGCGTTTGTTACAGGGACTGGAAACACCATATATTTT. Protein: CASSEAFVTGTGNTIYF.

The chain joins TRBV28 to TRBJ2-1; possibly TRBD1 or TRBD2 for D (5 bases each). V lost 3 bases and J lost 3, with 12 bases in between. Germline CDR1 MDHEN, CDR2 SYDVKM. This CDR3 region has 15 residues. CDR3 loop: CASSLGVRGYNEQFF. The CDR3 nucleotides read TGTGCCAGCAGTTTGGGAGTTAGGGGCTACAATGAGCAGTTCTTC.

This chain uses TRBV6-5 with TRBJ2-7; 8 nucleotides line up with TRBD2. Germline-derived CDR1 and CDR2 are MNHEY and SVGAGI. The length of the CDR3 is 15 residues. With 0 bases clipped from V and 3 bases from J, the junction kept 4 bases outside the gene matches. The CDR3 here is CASSYSSGTLYEQYF. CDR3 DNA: TGTGCCAGCAGTTACTCTAGCGGGACCCTCTACGAGCAGTACTTC.

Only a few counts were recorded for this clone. The CDR3 is CASSVAPSGEYGYTF. CDR3 sequence (DNA): TGTGCCAGCAGCGTAGCGCCCTCGGGAGAATATGGCTACACCTTC. This rearrangement joins TRBV9 to TRBJ1-2; no clear D gene. Per the germline V gene, CDR1 is SGDLS and CDR2 is YYNGEE. This CDR3 is built from 15 residues. The V end lost 0 bases, the J end lost 5 bases, and 14 bases lay between the germline ends.

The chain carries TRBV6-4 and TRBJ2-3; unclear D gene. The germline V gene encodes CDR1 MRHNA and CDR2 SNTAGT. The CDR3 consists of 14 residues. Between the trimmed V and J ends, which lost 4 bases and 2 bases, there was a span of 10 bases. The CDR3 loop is CASSVTSVTDTQYF. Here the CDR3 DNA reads TGTGCCAGCAGTGTAACCTCGGTCACAGATACGCAGTATTTT.

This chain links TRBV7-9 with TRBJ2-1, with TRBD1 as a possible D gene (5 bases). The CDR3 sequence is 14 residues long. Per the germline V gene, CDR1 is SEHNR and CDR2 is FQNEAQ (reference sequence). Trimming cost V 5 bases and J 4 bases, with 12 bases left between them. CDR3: CASSPSGIYNEQFF. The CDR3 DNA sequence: TGTGCCAGCAGCCCCTCAGGGATTTACAATGAGCAGTTCTTC.

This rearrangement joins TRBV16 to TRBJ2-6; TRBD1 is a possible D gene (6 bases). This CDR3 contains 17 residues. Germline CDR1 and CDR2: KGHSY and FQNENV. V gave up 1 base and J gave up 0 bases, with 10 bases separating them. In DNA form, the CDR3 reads TGTGCCAGCAGCCAATTTAAGACAGGCTCTGGGGCCAACGTCCTGACTTTC. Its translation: CASSQFKTGSGANVLTF.

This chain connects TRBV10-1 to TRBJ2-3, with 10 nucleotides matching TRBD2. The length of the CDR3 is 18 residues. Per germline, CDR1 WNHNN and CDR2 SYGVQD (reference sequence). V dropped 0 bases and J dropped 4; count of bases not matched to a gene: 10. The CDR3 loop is CASSESSSGSPLADTQYF. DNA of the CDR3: TGCGCCAGCAGTGAGTCGTCTAGCGGGAGTCCTCTCGCAGATACGCAGTATTTT.

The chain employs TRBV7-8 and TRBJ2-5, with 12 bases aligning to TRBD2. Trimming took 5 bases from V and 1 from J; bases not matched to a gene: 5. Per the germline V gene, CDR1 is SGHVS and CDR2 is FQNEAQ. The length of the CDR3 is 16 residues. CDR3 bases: TGTGCCAGCAGCCACTGGACTAGCGGGGCCCAAGAGACCCAGTACTTC. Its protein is CASSHWTSGAQETQYF.

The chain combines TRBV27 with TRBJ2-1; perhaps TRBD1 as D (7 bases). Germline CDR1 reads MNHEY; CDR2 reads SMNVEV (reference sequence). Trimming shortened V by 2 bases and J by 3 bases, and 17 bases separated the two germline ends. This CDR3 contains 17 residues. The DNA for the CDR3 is TGTGCCAGCAGTTTAATAGTCAGGGGGGCTAGCTACAATGAGCAGTTCTTC. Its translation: CASSLIVRGASYNEQFF.

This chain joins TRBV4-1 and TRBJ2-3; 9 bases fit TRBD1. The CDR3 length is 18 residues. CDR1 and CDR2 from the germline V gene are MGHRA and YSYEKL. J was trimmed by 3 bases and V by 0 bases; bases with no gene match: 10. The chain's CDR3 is CASSQEVQGARFTDTQYF. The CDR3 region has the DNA TGCGCCAGCAGCCAAGAGGTACAGGGGGCGAGGTTTACAGATACGCAGTATTTT.

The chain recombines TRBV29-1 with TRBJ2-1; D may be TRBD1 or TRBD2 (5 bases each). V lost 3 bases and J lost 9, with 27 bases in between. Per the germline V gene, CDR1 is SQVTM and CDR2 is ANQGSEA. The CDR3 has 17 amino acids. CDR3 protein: CSVDGVGEGKLTSEQFF. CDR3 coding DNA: TGCAGCGTTGACGGGGTTGGCGAGGGGAAACTAACGTCTGAGCAGTTCTTC.